One sample yielded the 32 T cell receptor beta chains listed below, sequenced in a study of PD-1 blockade in classical Hodgkin lymphoma. Every single patient, without exception, relapsed after autologous stem cell transplantation, and brentuximab vedotin exposure varied. Produced via immunoSEQ multiplex PCR; TCRdb's table is partial and in-frame only. This sample carries around 26,000 clones, approximately 81% of them seen once, and the ten largest clones take roughly a fifth. Sequenced material: peripheral blood mononuclear cells (PBMCs), taken before the second cycle of nivolumab. These receptor sequences come from a human donor with classical Hodgkin lymphoma.

The chain couples TRBV9 to TRBJ2-1; 8 nucleotides match TRBD1. Unmatched junction bases numbered 9, after V lost 4 bases and J lost 3 bases. Per the germline V gene, CDR1 is SGDLS and CDR2 is YYNGEE. This CDR3 is 16 amino acids long. CDR3 in DNA: TGTGCCAGCAGCCCTCTGGACAGGGTGGGCTACAATGAGCAGTTCTTC. Translating gives CASSPLDRVGYNEQFF.

This sequence joins TRBV19 and TRBJ1-2; D is unclear. V lost 4 bases and J 2 bases, leaving 11 bases between the germline ends. The germline CDR1 and CDR2 sequences are LNHDA and SQIVND (reference sequence). The length of the CDR3 is 14 residues. The CDR3 nucleotides are TGTGCCAGTAGTACCGGACCGAGAAACTATGGCTACACCTTC. Protein: CASSTGPRNYGYTF.

The J gene is TRBJ1-5, the V gene TRBV5-1, with D uncertain. The ends were cut back, 0 bases at V and 4 bases at J, with 11 bases in the middle. The CDR3 extends over 15 amino acids. CDR1 and CDR2 (germline): SGHRS, YFSETQ. CDR3 region: CASSLDTGRNQPQHF. CDR3 nucleotides: TGCGCCAGCAGCTTGGATACGGGTCGGAATCAGCCCCAGCATTTT.

The chain uses TRBV2 and TRBJ1-1; the match to TRBD1 covers 8 bases. The CDR3 is 20 residues long. Germline V lookup: CDR1 SNHLY, CDR2 FYNNEI. Losses at the gene ends were 2 bases for V and 2 bases for J; bases not matched to a gene: 19. CDR3 coding DNA: TGTGCCAGCAGTGAAACCCCCAGGGGGCGCGGGTTCATCCTAAACACTGAAGCTTTCTTT. Translating gives CASSETPRGRGFILNTEAFF.

This chain joins TRBV30 and TRBJ1-3; a possible D gene is TRBD1 (5 bases). The germline V gene encodes CDR1 GTSNPN and CDR2 SVGIG (reference sequence). This CDR3 spans 14 amino acids. V lost 4 bases, J lost 1 base, and 11 bases lay in between. Here the CDR3 reads CAWKLGGSGNTIYF. The DNA of the CDR3 is TGTGCCTGGAAGCTCGGGGGATCTGGAAACACCATATATTTT.

The V call is TRBV27, the J call TRBJ2-1; possible D gene TRBD2, 5 bases. The CDR3 runs to 13 residues. The V gene lost 6 bases and the J gene lost 2 bases, with 8 bases spanning the gap. Germline CDR1 is MNHEY and CDR2 is SMNVEV (reference sequence). The CDR3 here is CASSSGTYNEQFF. In nucleotides, the CDR3 is TGTGCCAGCAGCTCCGGGACCTACAATGAGCAGTTCTTC.

The chain is built from TRBV5-4 and TRBJ2-3; tentative D call: TRBD1 (6 bases). This CDR3 region has 15 residues. Germline CDR1 reads SGHNT; CDR2 reads YYREEE (reference sequence). The V end lost 0 bases, the J end lost 5 bases, and 13 bases lay between the germline ends. The CDR3 DNA sequence: TGTGCCAGCAGCTTGGCCCGGCAGGGGCTAGATACGCAGTATTTT. This gives the protein CASSLARQGLDTQYF.

V usage is TRBV18 and J usage is TRBJ2-7; TRBD1 matches at 7 bases. CDR1 and CDR2 from the germline V gene are KGHSH and LQKENI. The CDR3 is 14 residues long. The junction had 2 bases not matched to a gene; V was cut back by 2 bases and J by 1 base. CDR3 sequence reads: CASSPGTASYEQYF. CDR3 bases: TGTGCCAGCTCACCAGGGACAGCTTCCTACGAGCAGTACTTC.

The rearrangement uses TRBV19 and TRBJ2-2; 8 bases match TRBD1. The V gene end was trimmed by 2 bases and the J gene end by 2 bases; junction bases not matched to a gene: 7. The CDR3 contains 17 residues. Germline V gene sequence: CDR1 LNHDA, CDR2 SQIVND (reference sequence). CDR3 nucleotide sequence: TGTGCCAGTAGTATACTCGGACAGGGCAAAAACACCGGGGAGCTGTTTTTT. Amino acid sequence: CASSILGQGKNTGELFF.

The rearrangement joins TRBV5-1 to TRBJ1-2; TRBD1 might be the D (5 bases). The CDR3 has 14 residues. Trimming removed 0 bases from V and 4 bases from J, with 10 bases in between. CDR1 and CDR2 from the germline V gene are SGHRS and YFSETQ. CDR3 region: CASSLGQTSYGYTF. The DNA of the CDR3 is TGCGCCAGCAGCTTGGGACAGACAAGCTATGGCTACACCTTC.

This rearrangement joins TRBV7-9 to TRBJ1-1; TRBD1 agrees at 9 bases. In germline, CDR1 is SEHNR, CDR2 FQNEAQ (reference sequence). The ends lost 1 base at V and 8 bases at J; junction bases unmatched: 8. This CDR3 contains 15 residues. CDR3 DNA sequence: TGTGCCAGCAGCTTAGATCTCGGGGACAGGGCCGAAGCTTTCTTT. Its translation: CASSLDLGDRAEAFF.

The chain joins TRBV5-1 to TRBJ1-1; unclear D gene. V was trimmed by 3 bases and J by 5 bases, leaving 11 bases between them. CDR1 is SGHRS, CDR2 YFSETQ, per germline. This CDR3 has 13 amino acids. As DNA, the CDR3 is TGCGCCAGCAGCTACGAACCAGAGACTGAAGCTTTCTTT. It is translated as CASSYEPETEAFF.

This chain links TRBV27 with TRBJ2-6; D gene ambiguous. Trimming removed 0 bases from V and 8 bases from J, with 11 bases in between. The CDR3 consists of 15 residues. CDR1 and CDR2 (germline): MNHEY, SMNVEV (reference sequence). The CDR3 sequence: CASSLSIQWTNVLTF. The CDR3, as DNA: TGTGCCAGCAGTTTATCGATCCAGTGGACCAACGTCCTGACTTTC.

This chain connects TRBV5-6 to TRBJ2-5, with a tentative D call TRBD2 (5 bases). Per germline, CDR1 SGHDT and CDR2 YYEEEE. V was shortened by 3 bases and J by 5 bases, with 14 bases between the two germline ends. This CDR3 has 14 residues. As DNA, the CDR3 is TGTGCCAGCAGCTCCCAGGCGCGGGTGGAGACCCAGTACTTC. Protein: CASSSQARVETQYF.

This rearrangement joins TRBV19 to TRBJ1-5, with TRBD1 identical over 12 bases. J gave up 3 bases and V 3 bases, and 9 bases lay outside the gene matches. Germline V lookup: CDR1 LNHDA, CDR2 SQIVND (reference sequence). The CDR3 loop spans 18 amino acids. DNA for the CDR3: TGTGCCAGTAGTATTGGTGGGACAGGGGGCCGGGTCAATCAGCCCCAGCATTTT. Translating gives CASSIGGTGGRVNQPQHF.

This chain joins TRBV9 and TRBJ1-6; 7 bases are shared with TRBD1. From germline, CDR1 is SGDLS and CDR2 YYNGEE. Trimming removed 0 bases from V and 9 bases from J; junction bases left unmatched: 6. There are 15 residues in the CDR3. CDR3 sequence reads: CASSVAKGGGSPLHF. As DNA, the CDR3 is TGTGCCAGCAGCGTAGCTAAAGGGGGCGGTTCACCCCTCCACTTT. Drawing the rest from reference TRBV9 and TRBJ1-6, the complete variable domain is DSGVTQTPKHLITATGQRVTLRCSPRSGDLSVYWYQQSLDQGLQFLIQYYNGEERAKGNILERFSAQQFPDLHSELNLSSLELGDSALYFCASSVAKGGGSPLHFGNGTRLTVT.

The CDR3 nucleotides are TGTGCCAGCAGCAATTCGATCCAGGGGGCTTATGAAAAACTGTTTTTT. This encodes CASSNSIQGAYEKLFF. The gene calls are TRBV28 and TRBJ1-4; 8 bases align to TRBD1. Germline V CDR1 and CDR2: MDHEN, SYDVKM. V trimming: 6 bases; J trimming: 6 bases; junction bases outside the gene matches: 12. The CDR3 has 16 residues.

The gene calls are TRBV6-4 and TRBJ2-2, with TRBD2 identical over 12 bases. The CDR3 consists of 17 residues. Germline assignment: CDR1 MRHNA and CDR2 SNTAGT. After removal of 3 bases from V and 5 bases from J, the junction contained 7 bases not matched to a gene. The DNA for the CDR3 is TGTGCCAGCAGTGAGACTAGCGGGAGCATTCAAACCGGGGAGCTGTTTTTT. The encoded protein is CASSETSGSIQTGELFF.

This chain uses TRBV19 with TRBJ2-2; no definite D call. The length of the CDR3 is 16 residues. In germline, CDR1 is LNHDA, CDR2 SQIVND (reference sequence). V gave up 3 bases and J gave up 4 bases, with 15 bases separating them. CDR3 DNA: TGTGCCAGTAGTATTATAATTGGGGTTACCACCGGGGAGCTGTTTTTT. Amino acid sequence: CASSIIIGVTTGELFF.

The V gene is TRBV11-3, the J gene TRBJ2-2, with 7 bases matching TRBD1. The CDR3 has 15 amino acids. Germline CDR1 and CDR2: SGHNT and YENEEA. V lost 6 bases to trimming and J lost 4 bases; unmatched junction nucleotides: 8. CDR3 residues: CASSFDRVATGELFF. The CDR3, as DNA: TGTGCCAGCAGTTTTGACAGGGTCGCCACCGGGGAGCTGTTTTTT. The full variable domain, completed using reference TRBV11-3 and TRBJ2-2, is EAGVVQSPRYKIIEKKQPVAFWCNPISGHNTLYWYLQNLGQGPELLIRYENEEAVDDSQLPKDRFSAERLKGVDSTLKIQPAELGDSAVYLCASSFDRVATGELFFGEGSRLTVL.

This chain joins TRBV11-2 and TRBJ2-7, with 16 bases fitting TRBD2. Germline CDR1 reads SGHAT; CDR2 reads FQNNGV. The V segment lost 3 bases and the J segment 6 bases; nucleotides outside the gene matches: 5. This CDR3 comprises 16 residues. The CDR3 spells CASSLGLAGGPGEQYF. The CDR3 nucleotides are TGTGCCAGCAGCTTGGGACTAGCGGGAGGGCCGGGCGAGCAGTACTTC.

The genes are TRBV7-9 and TRBJ2-1; D unresolved. Looked up from germline, CDR1 is SEHNR and CDR2 is FQNEAQ (reference sequence). V was shortened by 3 bases and J by 6 bases, with 15 bases between the two germline ends. There are 15 residues in the CDR3. The CDR3 nucleotides read TGTGCCAGCAGCTTTTTTAAACCCGGCAGCAATGAGCAGTTCTTC. Translating it yields CASSFFKPGSNEQFF.

The chain joins TRBV19 to TRBJ2-7; 8 bases align to TRBD1. The CDR3 totals 14 residues. Germline trimming cut 5 bases from V and 5 bases from J; bases unmatched to any gene: 8. Germline V lookup: CDR1 LNHDA, CDR2 SQIVND (reference sequence). The CDR3 region is CASSRDRGVHEQYF. The CDR3 bases are TGTGCCAGTAGTCGTGACAGGGGAGTCCACGAGCAGTACTTC. The full variable domain, with the rest looked up from reference TRBV19 and TRBJ2-7, is DGGITQSPKYLFRKEGQNVTLSCEQNLNHDAMYWYRQDPGQGLRLIYYSQIVNDFQKGDIAEGYSVSREKKESFPLTVTSAQKNPTAFYLCASSRDRGVHEQYFGPGTRLTVT.

This clone was found a few times. The chain couples TRBV7-9 to TRBJ2-2, with 7 bases identical to TRBD2. V was clipped by 8 bases and J by 3 bases; unmatched bases: 9. Per the germline V gene, CDR1 is SEHNR and CDR2 is FQNEAQ (reference sequence). The CDR3 contains 15 residues. CDR3 loop: CASVAGQTHTGELFF. As DNA, the CDR3 is TGTGCCAGCGTAGCGGGTCAAACCCACACCGGGGAGCTGTTTTTT.

This CDR3 reads CASRGGGGNYEQYF. In DNA, the CDR3 is TGTGCCAGCAGAGGGGGGGGTGGAAACTACGAGCAGTACTTC. V gene TRBV25-1 combines with J gene TRBJ2-7; D is perhaps TRBD2 (7 bases). Germline-derived CDR1 and CDR2 are MGHDK and SYGVNS. The CDR3 is 14 amino acids. V was clipped by 6 bases and J by 3 bases, with 15 bases between them.

J is TRBJ1-5 and V is TRBV19; D gene uncertain. The CDR3 is 13 residues long. Germline V gene data show CDR1 as LNHDA and CDR2 as SQIVND (reference sequence). Trimming removed 3 bases at V and 4 bases at J, with 7 bases between. CDR3 DNA: TGTGCCAGTAGTATTTCGTCTAATCAGCCCCAGCATTTT. Its translation is CASSISSNQPQHF.

The sample holds a few counts of this clone. The rearrangement joins TRBV28 to TRBJ1-5; D unresolved. Trimming stripped 3 bases from V and 0 bases from J, with 6 bases between. Germline lookup yields CDR1 MDHEN and CDR2 SYDVKM. The CDR3 runs 14 residues. The CDR3 is CASSFSVSNQPQHF. CDR3 DNA: TGTGCCAGCAGTTTCTCAGTTAGCAATCAGCCCCAGCATTTT.

This clone was observed a single time. The chain employs TRBV19 and TRBJ2-3, with D possibly called TRBD1 or TRBD2 (5 bases each). Germline V CDR1 and CDR2: LNHDA, SQIVND (reference sequence). Trimming removed 7 bases from V and 5 bases from J, with 28 bases in between. The CDR3 is made up of 18 amino acids. CDR3 sequence (DNA): TGTGCCAGTAACGGGGACGGGAAGAAACCCCAACTGGGAGATACGCAGTATTTT. Protein: CASNGDGKKPQLGDTQYF.

The chain uses TRBV25-1 and TRBJ2-1; 11 bases line up with TRBD2. This CDR3 contains 17 residues. J gave up 7 bases and V 5 bases, and 13 bases lay outside the gene matches. Germline CDR1 MGHDK, CDR2 SYGVNS. Written as DNA, the CDR3 is TGTGCCAGCAGTTTAGCGGGAGGGATCTCTTTGGGTAATGAGCAGTTCTTC. This codes for CASSLAGGISLGNEQFF.

The chain recombines TRBV27 with TRBJ2-1; D is ambiguous. The CDR3 has 11 amino acids. Trimming took 2 bases from V and 9 from J, leaving 5 bases between them. The germline CDR1 and CDR2 sequences are MNHEY and SMNVEV (reference sequence). The CDR3 DNA is TGTGCCAGCAGTTTACTAGGTGAGCAGTTCTTC. This codes for CASSLLGEQFF.

This clone was recorded once. The chain uses TRBV9 and TRBJ1-2; unclear D gene. V lost 4 bases, J lost 8 bases, and 15 bases lay in between. This CDR3 is 13 amino acids long. Germline loops: CDR1 SGDLS, CDR2 YYNGEE. The CDR3: CASSLQTSGGYTF. Written as DNA, the CDR3 is TGTGCCAGCAGCCTCCAGACGTCGGGGGGCTACACCTTC.

The CDR3 sequence is CASSQEPRGPYEQYF. The CDR3 DNA follows: TGCGCCAGCAGCCAAGAACCGCGGGGCCCTTACGAGCAGTACTTC. V is TRBV4-1 and J is TRBJ2-7; D perhaps matches TRBD2 (6 bases). The germline gives CDR1 MGHRA, CDR2 YSYEKL. CDR3 length: 15 residues. The V end was cut by 0 bases, the J end by 4 bases, with 13 bases between.